These 26 T cell receptor beta chains were all obtained from the same sample, sequenced in a study of T cell responses to AZD1222 COVID-19 vaccine. The repertoire was sequenced with immunoSEQ multiplex PCR; TCRdb's copy has only in-frame clones and lacks some. The table has approximately 160,000 clones, 85% to 95% seen once. The material sequenced was peripheral blood, taken 28 days after the second AZD1222 dose. These receptors came from an adult who received the AZD1222 COVID-19 vaccine.

The CDR3 loop is CASRRTVFPYNSPLHF. The CDR3 coding sequence is TGTGCCAGCAGGAGGACAGTTTTTCCCTATAATTCACCCCTCCACTTT. The chain is built from TRBV2 and TRBJ1-6; D possibly corresponds to TRBD1 (6 bases). Trimming left V 6 bases short and J 2 bases short, with 14 bases between. The CDR3 length is 16 residues. Germline assignment: CDR1 SNHLY and CDR2 FYNNEI.

This chain uses TRBV6-5 with TRBJ2-3, with 9 positions matching TRBD2. CDR3 length equals 16 residues. V lost 4 bases to trimming and J lost 4 bases; unmatched junction nucleotides: 9. Germline V gene sequence: CDR1 MNHEY, CDR2 SVGAGI. The CDR3 region is CASSFNPSGTADTQYF. In DNA, the CDR3 is TGTGCCAGCAGTTTCAATCCTAGCGGGACGGCAGATACGCAGTATTTT.

This chain uses TRBV11-1 with TRBJ2-3; 8 nucleotides align to TRBD2. The CDR3 totals 15 residues. CDR1 is SGHAT and CDR2 is FQDESV in the germline V gene (reference sequence). Trimming at V came to 6 bases and at J to 1 base, leaving 6 bases not matched to a gene. CDR3 in amino acids: CASRRLARGTDTQYF. The CDR3 nucleotides are TGTGCCAGCAGGAGACTAGCGAGGGGCACAGATACGCAGTATTTT.

This sequence joins TRBV7-2 and TRBJ1-2; 8 nucleotides align to TRBD1. This CDR3 spans 16 amino acids. Trimming cost V 2 bases and J 3 bases; bases outside gene matches: 8. Germline V CDR1 and CDR2: SGHTA, FQGNSA. CDR3 sequence reads: CASSLPAGGVDYGYTF. The CDR3 region has the DNA TGTGCCAGCAGCTTACCCGCAGGGGGCGTTGACTATGGCTACACCTTC.

The chain employs TRBV7-9 and TRBJ1-2, with D perhaps TRBD1 (5 bases). V lost 3 bases to trimming and J lost 2 bases, with 10 bases between them. The CDR3 is made up of 14 amino acids. CDR1 is SEHNR, CDR2 FQNEAQ, per germline (reference sequence). The CDR3 spells CASSLGGTNYGYTF. The CDR3 nucleotides are TGTGCCAGCAGCTTGGGGGGGACCAACTATGGCTACACCTTC. Looking up the rest from reference TRBV7-9 and TRBJ1-2 gives the full variable domain: DTGVSQNPRHKITKRGQNVTFRCDPISEHNRLYWYRQTLGQGPEFLTYFQNEAQLEKSRLLSDRFSAERPKGSFSTLEIQRTEQGDSAMYLCASSLGGTNYGYTFGSGTRLTVV.

In nucleotides, the CDR3 is TGTGCCAGCAGCCCGCCTGGAGTGGGCGAGCAGTACTTC. Translated, it gives CASSPPGVGEQYF. The gene calls are TRBV7-6 and TRBJ2-7; D ambiguous. The CDR3 is 13 residues long. Between the trimmed V and J ends, which lost 5 bases and 6 bases, there was a span of 14 bases. The germline V gene has CDR1 SGHVS and CDR2 FNYEAQ.

The chain recombines TRBV9 with TRBJ2-7; the D is unclear. V gave up 1 base and J gave up 0 bases, with 5 bases separating them. Germline values: CDR1 SGDLS, CDR2 YYNGEE. The CDR3 has 13 residues. The CDR3 is CASSVSPSYEQYF. In nucleotides, the CDR3 is TGTGCCAGCAGCGTAAGCCCCTCCTACGAGCAGTACTTC.

The chain has TRBV11-3 and TRBJ2-2; 8 bases are shared with TRBD2. CDR3 length: 14 residues. The germline V gene has CDR1 SGHNT and CDR2 YENEEA. After removal of 5 bases from V and 7 bases from J, the junction contained 6 bases not matched to a gene. The CDR3 region is CASSPGLVGGELFF. Here the CDR3 DNA reads TGTGCCAGCAGCCCGGGACTAGTGGGCGGGGAGCTGTTTTTT.

V usage is TRBV10-3 and J usage is TRBJ2-2; D possibly corresponds to TRBD2 (5 bases). V was cut by 3 bases and J by 4 bases, with 9 bases left in between. The CDR3 is 14 amino acids. In germline, CDR1 is ENHRY, CDR2 SYGVKD. The chain's CDR3 is CAISDPGFTGELFF. CDR3 nucleotides: TGTGCCATCAGTGACCCGGGGTTCACCGGGGAGCTGTTTTTT.

This chain connects TRBV18 to TRBJ1-4, with unresolved D. Between the trimmed V and J ends, which lost 0 bases and 0 bases, there was a span of 8 bases. The CDR3 extends over 16 amino acids. Germline loops: CDR1 KGHSH, CDR2 LQKENI. The CDR3: CASSPPSTATNEKLFF. The CDR3, as DNA: TGTGCCAGCTCACCACCGAGCACCGCAACTAATGAAAAACTGTTTTTT.

The CDR3 DNA follows: TGTGCCTGGAGCGTGAAGGACAGGGGGACTGGCTACACCTTC. Its translation is CAWSVKDRGTGYTF. The chain combines TRBV30 with TRBJ1-2, with 10 bases aligning to TRBD1. The V and J ends lost 3 bases and 7 bases, in that order; junction bases with no gene match: 8. Germline values: CDR1 GTSNPN, CDR2 SVGIG (reference sequence). The CDR3 consists of 14 residues.

The V call is TRBV7-9, the J call TRBJ1-6; D is perhaps TRBD1 (5 bases). The CDR3 loop spans 16 amino acids. CDR1 is SEHNR, CDR2 FQNEAQ, per germline (reference sequence). V was shortened by 8 bases and J by 7 bases, with 21 bases between the two germline ends. CDR3 DNA sequence: TGTGCCAGCTGTTCCGGGAGGGACGCCCCAAATTCACCCCTCCACTTT. The encoded protein is CASCSGRDAPNSPLHF.

The chain joins TRBV7-9 to TRBJ1-1; TRBD1 might be the D (5 bases). V lost 1 base, J lost 1 base, and 10 bases lay in between. Germline CDR1 and CDR2: SEHNR and FQNEAQ (reference sequence). This CDR3 region has 15 residues. CDR3 in amino acids: CASSLVGGQNTEAFF. The CDR3 coding sequence is TGTGCCAGCAGCTTAGTGGGGGGTCAGAACACTGAAGCTTTCTTT. The whole variable domain, remainder taken from reference TRBV7-9 and TRBJ1-1, is DTGVSQNPRHKITKRGQNVTFRCDPISEHNRLYWYRQTLGQGPEFLTYFQNEAQLEKSRLLSDRFSAERPKGSFSTLEIQRTEQGDSAMYLCASSLVGGQNTEAFFGQGTRLTVV.

This rearrangement joins TRBV6-2 or TRBV6-3 to TRBJ1-3; no reliable D call. From germline, CDR1 is MNHEY and CDR2 SVGEGT. The ends were cut back, 6 bases at V and 4 bases at J, with 10 bases in the middle. The CDR3 extends over 13 amino acids. The CDR3 nucleotides are TGTGCCAGCAGCCGAATGGACGGAAACACCATATATTTT. Amino acid sequence: CASSRMDGNTIYF.

V is TRBV11-1 and J is TRBJ1-1, with 10 bases matching TRBD1. V lost 7 bases, J lost 2 bases, and 10 bases stayed unmatched. Germline V gives CDR1 SGHAT, CDR2 FQDESV (reference sequence). The CDR3 runs to 16 residues. The DNA for the CDR3 is TGTGCCAGCAAGAACCGGGACAGGGGCGAAAACACTGAAGCTTTCTTT. This codes for CASKNRDRGENTEAFF. The whole variable domain, remainder taken from reference TRBV11-1 and TRBJ1-1, is EAEVAQSPRYKITEKSQAVAFWCDPISGHATLYWYRQILGQGPELLVQFQDESVVDDSQLPKDRFSAERLKGVDSTLKIQPAELGDSAMYLCASKNRDRGENTEAFFGQGTRLTVV.

The chain couples TRBV2 to TRBJ2-7; D uncertain. V was cut by 6 bases and J by 6 bases, with 12 bases left in between. CDR1 and CDR2 (germline): SNHLY, FYNNEI. The CDR3 has 12 residues. The CDR3 nucleotides read TGTGCCAGCAGGGCGCTCACGGGCGAGCAGTACTTC. It encodes CASRALTGEQYF.

This chain connects TRBV4-2 to TRBJ2-4; the match to TRBD1 covers 8 bases. CDR1 is LGHNA, CDR2 YNFKEQ, per germline. This CDR3 region has 17 residues. The trim removed 3 bases at V and 7 bases at J, leaving 14 bases unmatched. CDR3 bases: TGTGCCAGCAGCCAGAACCAGGGGGCCCCAGGGGACAACATTCAGTACTTC. Translating it yields CASSQNQGAPGDNIQYF.

The chain uses TRBV20-1 and TRBJ1-1; D not resolved. Germline V CDR1 and CDR2: DFQATT, SNEGSKA (reference sequence). The CDR3 is 13 amino acids. V was clipped by 3 bases and J by 4 bases, with 12 bases between them. In nucleotides, the CDR3 is TGCAGTGCTAGTTTCGGTTTTGGCACTGAAGCTTTCTTT. Translated: CSASFGFGTEAFF.

The chain uses TRBV18 and TRBJ2-7; the D gene could be TRBD1 or TRBD2 (5 bases each). The CDR3 covers 15 residues. Trimming stripped 3 bases from V and 1 base from J, with 13 bases between. Germline CDR1 is KGHSH and CDR2 is LQKENI. CDR3 DNA sequence: TGTGCCAGCTCACCCCGGGCAGGGAGTTCCTACGAGCAGTACTTC. Its protein product is CASSPRAGSSYEQYF.

This chain uses TRBV7-9 with TRBJ1-4, with D tentatively TRBD1 (5 bases). Trimming pared 0 bases from V and 6 bases from J, leaving 11 bases between. Germline V gene lookup returns CDR1 SEHNR and CDR2 FQNEAQ (reference sequence). This CDR3 is 15 amino acids long. CDR3 region: CASSLAAQGYEKLFF. The CDR3 bases are TGTGCCAGCAGCTTAGCGGCCCAGGGATATGAAAAACTGTTTTTT.

This clone appeared a few times. J is TRBJ2-5 and V is TRBV11-1, with D unclear. Germline loops: CDR1 SGHAT, CDR2 FQDESV (reference sequence). Trimming left V 5 bases short and J 6 bases short, with 10 bases between. CDR3 length equals 12 residues. DNA for the CDR3: TGTGCCAGCAGCGGGGTGGTAAAGACCCAGTACTTC. It yields the protein CASSGVVKTQYF. Supplemented by reference TRBV11-1 and TRBJ2-5, the full variable domain reads EAEVAQSPRYKITEKSQAVAFWCDPISGHATLYWYRQILGQGPELLVQFQDESVVDDSQLPKDRFSAERLKGVDSTLKIQPAELGDSAMYLCASSGVVKTQYFGPGTRLLVL.

The chain employs TRBV7-9 and TRBJ1-4; D is perhaps TRBD1 (5 bases). Trimming left V 5 bases short and J 8 bases short, with 15 bases between. The CDR3 is made up of 14 amino acids. Germline CDR1 and CDR2: SEHNR and FQNEAQ (reference sequence). In DNA form, the CDR3 reads TGTGCCAGCAGCACAGGCCTTTCTAGGGAAAAACTGTTTTTT. Protein product: CASSTGLSREKLFF.

The J gene is TRBJ1-4, the V gene TRBV5-1; D unclear. Deletions cut 6 bases from V and 6 bases from J, with 12 bases between. This CDR3 is 13 amino acids long. Germline CDR1 is SGHRS and CDR2 is YFSETQ. This CDR3 is CASTPDGHEKLFF. The CDR3 bases are TGCGCCAGCACCCCCGACGGTCATGAAAAACTGTTTTTT.

V is TRBV27 and J is TRBJ2-1; D remains ambiguous. The CDR3 has 13 amino acids. Germline assignment: CDR1 MNHEY and CDR2 SMNVEV (reference sequence). The ends were cut back, 5 bases at V and 6 bases at J, with 11 bases in the middle. For the CDR3, the DNA is TGTGCCAGCAGTGTCTCAACGGGCAATGAGCAGTTCTTC. Protein sequence: CASSVSTGNEQFF.

The rearrangement links TRBV18 to TRBJ1-6, with 7 bases lining up with TRBD1. Trimming at V came to 4 bases and at J to 5 bases, leaving 11 bases not matched to a gene. The CDR3 loop spans 17 amino acids. The germline V gene has CDR1 KGHSH and CDR2 LQKENI. The CDR3 coding sequence is TGTGCCAGCTCACACCGAGCCCCGGGACAGAATAATTCACCCCTCCACTTT. Protein: CASSHRAPGQNNSPLHF. Supplemented by reference TRBV18 and TRBJ1-6, the full variable domain reads NAGVMQNPRHLVRRRGQEARLRCSPMKGHSHVYWYRQLPEEGLKFMVYLQKENIIDESGMPKERFSAEFPKEGPSILRIQQVVRGDSAAYFCASSHRAPGQNNSPLHFGNGTRLTVT.

The sample holds one count of this clone. The J gene is TRBJ2-3, the V gene TRBV7-2; D is unclear. The CDR3 has 14 amino acids. Per the germline V gene, CDR1 is SGHTA and CDR2 is FQGNSA. Trimming left V 10 bases short and J 0 bases short, with 14 bases between. CDR3 region: CATTPRRSTDTQYF. Here the CDR3 DNA reads TGTGCCACCACTCCCAGGCGCAGCACAGATACGCAGTATTTT.